These 13 T cell receptor beta chains originate from one sample sequenced in a study of graft-versus-host responses after intestinal transplantation. Processing was applied to graft tissue in order to liberate intraepithelial and lamina propria lymphocytes. Repertoires were generated with immunoSEQ multiplex PCR, while TCRdb's copy carries only in-frame clones and drops some. Of 7,500 to 10,000 clones listed, approximately 72% are singletons. This material consisted of ileum tissue, taken 500 to 550 days after intestinal transplant. These receptors were taken from a human patient who received an intestinal transplant, so some T cells may come from the graft donor.

The CDR3 sequence: CASTRLRENTEAFF. CDR3 coding DNA: TGTGCCAGCACCCGACTCAGGGAAAACACTGAAGCTTTCTTT. This chain joins TRBV7-9 and TRBJ1-1; TRBD1 is a possible D gene (5 bases). The CDR3 contains 14 residues. V lost 7 bases and J 2 bases, leaving 14 bases between the germline ends. Germline-derived CDR1 and CDR2 are SEHNR and FQNEAQ (reference sequence).

The chain carries TRBV10-3 and TRBJ1-1; 7 bases are a match to TRBD1. The J segment lost 4 bases and the V segment lost 0 bases, leaving 5 bases of the junction unmatched. In germline, CDR1 is ENHRY, CDR2 SYGVKD. CDR3 length equals 15 residues. The CDR3 loop is CAISESIRGTTEAFF. As DNA, the CDR3 is TGTGCCATCAGTGAGTCCATCAGGGGGACCACTGAAGCTTTCTTT.

The chain has TRBV28 and TRBJ2-7; 7 bases match TRBD2. From germline, CDR1 is MDHEN and CDR2 SYDVKM. The CDR3 has 18 residues. Unmatched junction bases numbered 13, after V lost 0 bases and J lost 2 bases. CDR3 amino acids: CASSLCLVGGRIAYEQYF. The CDR3 DNA reads as TGTGCCAGCAGTTTATGCTTAGTCGGCGGGAGAATCGCCTACGAGCAGTACTTC. The entire variable domain, with the rest obtained from reference TRBV28 and TRBJ2-7, is as follows: DVKVTQSSRYLVKRTGEKVFLECVQDMDHENMFWYRQDPGLGLRLIYFSYDVKMKEKGDIPEGYSVSREKKERFSLILESASTNQTSMYLCASSLCLVGGRIAYEQYFGPGTRLTVT.

The chain combines TRBV19 with TRBJ2-2; D ambiguous. Trimming removed 4 bases from V and 5 bases from J, with 11 bases in between. This CDR3 has 14 residues. The germline V gene has CDR1 LNHDA and CDR2 SQIVND (reference sequence). CDR3 DNA: TGTGCCAGTAGTAACCCGGCAGTTACCGGGGAGCTGTTTTTT. Its translation: CASSNPAVTGELFF. The full variable domain, with the rest looked up from reference TRBV19 and TRBJ2-2, is DGGITQSPKYLFRKEGQNVTLSCEQNLNHDAMYWYRQDPGQGLRLIYYSQIVNDFQKGDIAEGYSVSREKKESFPLTVTSAQKNPTAFYLCASSNPAVTGELFFGEGSRLTVL.

This sequence joins TRBV5-4 and TRBJ1-6; tentative D call: TRBD1 (5 bases). Germline V gives CDR1 SGHNT, CDR2 YYREEE (reference sequence). With 2 bases removed from V and 5 bases from J, the gap between germline ends came to 8 bases. This CDR3 is 14 amino acids long. CDR3 nucleotides: TGTGCCAGCAGCTTCCGGGGGAATAATTCACCCCTCCACTTT. Amino acids: CASSFRGNNSPLHF.

The rearrangement uses TRBV7-9 and TRBJ2-7; D uncertain. The CDR3 consists of 12 residues. V was pared by 1 base and J by 1 base, with 2 bases between. Germline loops: CDR1 SEHNR, CDR2 FQNEAQ (reference sequence). The CDR3 sequence is CASSLVSYEQYF. The CDR3 bases are TGTGCCAGCAGCTTAGTTTCCTACGAGCAGTACTTC.

This clone was seen a few times. J is TRBJ2-2 and V is TRBV5-4; 8 positions match TRBD1. The germline V gene has CDR1 SGHNT and CDR2 YYREEE (reference sequence). This CDR3 spans 16 amino acids. With 0 bases clipped from V and 3 bases from J, the junction kept 4 bases outside the gene matches. For the CDR3, the DNA is TGTGCCAGCAGCTTGGGAGACAGGGGCTACACCGGGGAGCTGTTTTTT. Translated, it gives CASSLGDRGYTGELFF.

The rearrangement joins TRBV29-1 to TRBJ2-6, with D perhaps TRBD1 (5 bases). Per germline, CDR1 SQVTM and CDR2 ANQGSEA. CDR3 length: 16 residues. The V gene lost 1 base and the J gene lost 0 bases, with 10 bases spanning the gap. The CDR3 sequence is CSVEGGGSSGANVLTF. The CDR3 DNA follows: TGCAGCGTTGAAGGGGGCGGCTCCTCTGGGGCCAACGTCCTGACTTTC.

This clone was seen a few times. The CDR3 sequence is CASSAREDIQYF. The CDR3 nucleotides are TGTGCCAGCAGCGCCAGAGAGGACATTCAGTACTTC. This rearrangement joins TRBV9 to TRBJ2-4, with D hard to call. This CDR3 comprises 12 residues. Trimming took off 3 bases at V and 8 bases at J, with 9 bases between the two ends. Germline CDR1 and CDR2: SGDLS and YYNGEE.

The J gene is TRBJ1-2, the V gene TRBV30; D is ambiguous. The CDR3 extends over 12 amino acids. V lost 4 bases to trimming and J lost 1 base, with 7 bases between them. Per germline, CDR1 GTSNPN and CDR2 SVGIG (reference sequence). CDR3 sequence: CAWTLGNYGYTF. DNA of the CDR3: TGTGCCTGGACTTTGGGTAACTATGGCTACACCTTC.

This clone was picked up a small number of times. This chain uses TRBV7-9 with TRBJ2-4; TRBD1 is a possible D gene (5 bases). The germline V gene encodes CDR1 SEHNR and CDR2 FQNEAQ (reference sequence). The length of the CDR3 is 15 residues. V gave up 0 bases and J gave up 0 bases, with 6 bases separating them. The DNA of the CDR3 is TGTGCCAGCAGCTTAGCGGGGCGAGCCAAAAACATTCAGTACTTC. Protein: CASSLAGRAKNIQYF.

V is TRBV6-1 and J is TRBJ2-5, with D unresolved. The last part of the DNA fits TRBJ2-7 better; the J call may be wrong. Germline CDR1 MNHNS, CDR2 SASEGT. The CDR3 is 14 residues long. CDR3 bases: TGTGCCAGCAGGCCAAGGAGTCGATCCTACGAGCAGTACTTC. Translating it yields CASRPRSRSYEQYF.

This chain links TRBV11-2 with TRBJ1-1; D is ambiguous. Trimming stripped 1 base from V and 6 bases from J, with 12 bases between. This CDR3 contains 14 residues. Germline V gives CDR1 SGHAT, CDR2 FQNNGV. The CDR3 sequence is CASSLGDFSSEAFF. CDR3 DNA sequence: TGTGCCAGCAGCTTAGGAGACTTTTCCTCTGAAGCTTTCTTT.